Listed below are T cell receptor beta chains from one sample, sequenced in a study of blood T cells in healthy people across ages. Each CDR3 protein gets one entry after TCRdb re-called the 5' RACE reads with MiXCR. There are around 1,800,000 distinct CDR3 sequences in the sample; 39% occur only once, and more than 20% lies in the top ten. Sequenced input: blood. The source of these receptors is a human donor in good health. Both conserved end residues are part of each CDR3. Fields, in order: V gene, J gene, clone size, D gene, CDR3 DNA, CDR3 protein. The D gene is left open where the match is weak. Not all rows give a size; the values are once, few, many and, for expanded clones, a class.

V: TRBV3-1
J: TRBJ1-2
size: few
D: .
DNA: TGTGCCAGCAGCCAAGCTCCACCCGGGCACTATGGCTACACCTTC
CDR3: CASSQAPPGHYGYTF

V: TRBV5-1
J: TRBJ2-1
size: .
D: .
DNA: TGCGCCAGCAGCTTGTCGATGAGGATCGATGAGCAGTTCTTC
CDR3: CASSLSMRIDEQFF

V: TRBV12-3/TRBV12-4
J: TRBJ1-2
size: .
D: .
DNA: TGTGCCAGCAGCCTAGTGGGGGGGCTTAACTATGGCTGCACCTTC
CDR3: CASSLVGGLNYGCTF

V: TRBV5-1
J: TRBJ2-7
size: .
D: TRBD2
DNA: TGCGCCAGCAGCCAAGGACTAGCGGCCTACGAGCAGTACTTC
CDR3: CASSQGLAAYEQYF

V: TRBV20-1
J: TRBJ2-1
size: .
D: TRBD1
DNA: TGCAGTGCTAGGGGCGGGACAGGGAGTGATGAGCAGTTCTTC
CDR3: CSARGGTGSDEQFF

V: TRBV29-1
J: TRBJ2-5
size: .
D: .
DNA: TGCAGCGTTGCAGAAGGGGGGACACAAGAGACCCAGTACTTC
CDR3: CSVAEGGTQETQYF

V: TRBV7-2
J: TRBJ2-7
size: few
D: .
DNA: TGTGCCAGCAGCTTAGCAGGCTCGACTAGTCATGCTGACTACGAGCAGTACTTC
CDR3: CASSLAGSTSHADYEQYF

V: TRBV7-9
J: TRBJ1-4
size: .
D: .
DNA: TGTGCCAGCAGCTTCACCTCGGACAGCACCCGAGGGGAAAAACTGTTTTTT
CDR3: CASSFTSDSTRGEKLFF

V: TRBV6-5
J: TRBJ2-5
size: .
D: .
DNA: TGTGCCAGCAGTTACTCCGGGTCAGCGGGTGGGACCCAGTACTTC
CDR3: CASSYSGSAGGTQYF

V: TRBV20-1
J: TRBJ2-1
size: .
D: TRBD2
DNA: TGCGGTGCTTCAAAGCGGGGAATCTCCTACAATGAGCAGTTCTTC
CDR3: CGASKRGISYNEQFF

V: TRBV3-1
J: TRBJ2-5
size: once
D: TRBD2
DNA: TGTGCCAGCAGCCAAGTTCCACTAGCGGGGCAACAGACCCAGTACTTC
CDR3: CASSQVPLAGQQTQYF

V: TRBV10-3
J: TRBJ2-7
size: once
D: .
DNA: TGTGCCATCCGCAACGGAATAAGCTCCTACGAGCAGTACTTC
CDR3: CAIRNGISSYEQYF

V: TRBV19
J: TRBJ1-5
size: .
D: .
DNA: TGTGCCAGTAGTATAGCCAGGGGCAATCAGCCCCAGCATTTT
CDR3: CASSIARGNQPQHF

V: TRBV15
J: TRBJ2-5
size: .
D: TRBD2
DNA: TGTGCCACCAGCAGAGATATGCGGGGGCAAGAGACCCAGTACTTC
CDR3: CATSRDMRGQETQYF

V: TRBV12-3/TRBV12-4
J: TRBJ2-1
size: .
D: .
DNA: TGTGCCAGTTATAAGGACAATGAGCAGTTCTTC
CDR3: CASYKDNEQFF

V: TRBV7-2
J: TRBJ1-1
size: many
D: .
DNA: TGTGCCAGCAGCTTGACACCGGACACTGAAGCTTTCTTT
CDR3: CASSLTPDTEAFF

V: TRBV12-3/TRBV12-4
J: TRBJ2-3
size: once
D: TRBD1
DNA: TGTGCCAGCAGTTTTGGGACAGGGAGGACAGATACGCAGTATTTT
CDR3: CASSFGTGRTDTQYF

V: TRBV4-3
J: TRBJ2-5
size: few
D: TRBD1
DNA: TGCGCCAGCAGCCAAGACAGGGGGATGGAGACCCAGTACTTC
CDR3: CASSQDRGMETQYF

V: TRBV7-6
J: TRBJ1-6
size: .
D: .
DNA: TGTGCCAGCAGCTTAGCCACGGGGAAACGTAAGGATTCACCCCTCCACTTT
CDR3: CASSLATGKRKDSPLHF

V: TRBV5-1
J: TRBJ2-7
size: .
D: TRBD1
DNA: TGCGCCAGCAGTTTCGACAGGGGGTTTCCCTACGAGCAGTACTTC
CDR3: CASSFDRGFPYEQYF

V: TRBV15
J: TRBJ1-1
size: few
D: .
DNA: TGTGCCACCAGCATCAGATCCTACACTGAAGCTTTCTTT
CDR3: CATSIRSYTEAFF

V: TRBV7-2
J: TRBJ2-3
size: .
D: .
DNA: TGTGCCAGCAGCCTTCGGGGGGCAGGTAGCACAGATACGCAGTATTTT
CDR3: CASSLRGAGSTDTQYF

V: TRBV21-1
J: TRBJ1-2
size: .
D: .
DNA: TGTGCCAGCCCGAACCAGGACAGGGGCCGCTGCTATGGCTACACCTTC
CDR3: CASPNQDRGRCYGYTF

V: TRBV10-3
J: TRBJ1-3
size: .
D: TRBD1
DNA: TGTGCCATCAGGATGACAGGGTCTGGAAACACCATATATTTT
CDR3: CAIRMTGSGNTIYF

V: TRBV2
J: TRBJ1-5
size: few
D: .
DNA: TGTGCCAGCAGTGAATCGACAGGAGGGCAGCCCCAGCATTTT
CDR3: CASSESTGGQPQHF

V: TRBV13
J: TRBJ1-2
size: once
D: TRBD1
DNA: TGTGCCAGCAGCTTCCAGACAGGGACAAAAGGTGGCTACACCTTC
CDR3: CASSFQTGTKGGYTF

V: TRBV5-1
J: TRBJ2-5
size: few
D: .
DNA: TGCGCCAGCAGCTTGGGTTGGGGCAGGGTCGGAGAGACCCAGTACTTC
CDR3: CASSLGWGRVGETQYF

V: TRBV28
J: TRBJ1-6
size: few
D: .
DNA: TGTGCCAGCAGTTTATCGGTGGACCCCTATAATTCACCCCTCCACTTT
CDR3: CASSLSVDPYNSPLHF

V: TRBV29-1
J: TRBJ2-1
size: few
D: TRBD1
DNA: TGCAGCGTTCCCACAGGGGGCCTCGCCTACAATGAGCAGTTCTTC
CDR3: CSVPTGGLAYNEQFF

V: TRBV7-2
J: TRBJ2-5
size: .
D: TRBD2
DNA: TGTGCCAGCAGCCCGTCCGTAGCGGGGGGGCAAGAGACCCAGTACTTC
CDR3: CASSPSVAGGQETQYF

V: TRBV12-3/TRBV12-4
J: TRBJ1-2
size: few
D: TRBD1
DNA: TGTGCCAGCAGCACCCTCGCCGGGACAGGGGATGGCTACACCTTC
CDR3: CASSTLAGTGDGYTF

V: TRBV7-2
J: TRBJ1-4
size: .
D: .
DNA: TGTGCCAGCAGCCCCGTGGGGGGTGAAGGGGAAAAACTGTTTTTT
CDR3: CASSPVGGEGEKLFF

V: TRBV20-1
J: TRBJ1-5
size: .
D: .
DNA: TGCAGTGCCCGGGGGGGGGAGGATCAGCCCCAGCATTTT
CDR3: CSARGGEDQPQHF

V: TRBV3-1
J: TRBJ2-7
size: .
D: .
DNA: TGTGCCAGCAGTCTCGGACCCCACTCCTACGAGCAGTACTTC
CDR3: CASSLGPHSYEQYF

V: TRBV5-1
J: TRBJ2-7
size: .
D: .
DNA: TGCGCCAGCAGTCAGTCCGGCCACGCCGTTTACGAGCAGTACTTC
CDR3: CASSQSGHAVYEQYF

V: TRBV6-6
J: TRBJ1-5
size: .
D: .
DNA: TGTGCCAGCAGTTATGAGACCTATCAGCCCCAGCATTTT
CDR3: CASSYETYQPQHF

V: TRBV5-1
J: TRBJ2-1
size: .
D: .
DNA: TGCGCCAGCAGCGTGGGACACCATGAGCAGTTCTTC
CDR3: CASSVGHHEQFF

V: TRBV30
J: TRBJ2-5
size: .
D: .
DNA: TGTGCCTGGAGTGGAGGAGAGGCCCAGTACTTC
CDR3: CAWSGGEAQYF

V: TRBV15
J: TRBJ2-3
size: .
D: TRBD2
DNA: TGTGCCACCAGCAGAGTCGTTAGCGGGGGGTCGGATACGCAGTATTTT
CDR3: CATSRVVSGGSDTQYF

V: TRBV4-2
J: TRBJ1-4
size: few
D: .
DNA: TGTGCCAGCAGCCAAGAGATGAATGAAAAACTGTTTTTT
CDR3: CASSQEMNEKLFF

V: TRBV4-1
J: TRBJ1-1
size: once
D: .
DNA: TGCGCCAGCAGCCTCATCATTAGTCAGGGCCTACCGAACACTGAAGCTTTCTTT
CDR3: CASSLIISQGLPNTEAFF

V: TRBV7-8
J: TRBJ2-1
size: .
D: .
DNA: TGTGCCAGCAGCTTAGCAGGGCGGGCCGCCTACAATGAGCAGTTCTTC
CDR3: CASSLAGRAAYNEQFF

V: TRBV7-2
J: TRBJ2-1
size: .
D: .
DNA: TGTGCCAGCGGCTTGCAGCGTCATTATGAGCAGTTCTTC
CDR3: CASGLQRHYEQFF

V: TRBV28
J: TRBJ1-2
size: .
D: TRBD1
DNA: TGTGCCAGCAACCGCAGGGGGCTAAATGGCTACACCTTC
CDR3: CASNRRGLNGYTF

V: TRBV4-3
J: TRBJ1-6
size: .
D: TRBD1
DNA: TGCGCCAGCAGCCGGGACAGGGTTTACAATTCACCCCTCCACTTT
CDR3: CASSRDRVYNSPLHF

V: TRBV28
J: TRBJ2-1
size: few
D: .
DNA: TGTGCCAGCAGTTTATACCGTCGGGACAATGAGCAGTTCTTC
CDR3: CASSLYRRDNEQFF

V: TRBV9
J: TRBJ2-7
size: .
D: TRBD2
DNA: TGTGCCAGCAGCGTACGAGCGGGGAATTACAATGAGCAGTACTTC
CDR3: CASSVRAGNYNEQYF

V: TRBV3-1
J: TRBJ2-7
size: .
D: .
DNA: TGTGTCAGCAGCCAAGGGGATGGTATCTACGAGCAGTACTTC
CDR3: CVSSQGDGIYEQYF

V: TRBV5-5
J: TRBJ1-2
size: .
D: .
DNA: TGTGCCAGCAGCTTGGGTTTTTGGCCCCTGGGTAACGACCGCTATGGCTACACCTTC
CDR3: CASSLGFWPLGNDRYGYTF

V: TRBV7-2
J: TRBJ2-7
size: few
D: .
DNA: TGTGCCAGCAGCGTCCTAGGAGCGTCCTACGAGCAGTACTTC
CDR3: CASSVLGASYEQYF